The T cell receptor (beta chain) described here comes from a study of blood T cell repertoires in COVID-19. Study summary: There were acute and convalescent COVID-19 samples, and they came from the United States, Italy and Spain. Nucleic acid was either cDNA or gDNA, and it came from T cells, B-cell-depleted T cells, or PBMCs.

The V segment lost 7 bases and the J segment 4 bases; nucleotides outside the gene matches: 17. This CDR3 region has 17 residues. CDR1 and CDR2 (germline): MDHEN, SYDVKM. Using immunoSEQ multiplex PCR, the repertoire was profiled, and TCRdb retains in-frame clones only, with some absent. The sample carries 75,000 to 80,000 clones, 88% recorded once. The chain uses TRBV28 and TRBJ2-7; 9 bases fit TRBD1. The sample comprised peripheral blood. The TCR sequence derives from a human donor in a cohort sampled during active COVID-19. The CDR3 spells CASTVPPGTGREYEQYF. In DNA form, the CDR3 reads TGTGCCAGCACCGTCCCCCCCGGGACAGGGCGTGAATACGAGCAGTACTTC.